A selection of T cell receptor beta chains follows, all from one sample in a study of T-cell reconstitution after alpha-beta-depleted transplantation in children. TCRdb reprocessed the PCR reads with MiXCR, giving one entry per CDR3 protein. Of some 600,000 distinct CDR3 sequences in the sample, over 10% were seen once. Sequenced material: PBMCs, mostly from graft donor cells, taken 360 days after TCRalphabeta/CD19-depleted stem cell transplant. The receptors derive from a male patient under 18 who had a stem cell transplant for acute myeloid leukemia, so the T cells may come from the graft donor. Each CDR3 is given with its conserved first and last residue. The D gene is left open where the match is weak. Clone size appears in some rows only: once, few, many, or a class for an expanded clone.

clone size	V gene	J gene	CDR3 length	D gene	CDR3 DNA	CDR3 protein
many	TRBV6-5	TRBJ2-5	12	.	TGTGCCAGCAGTTACGGGGGGGAGACCCAGTACTTC	CASSYGGETQYF
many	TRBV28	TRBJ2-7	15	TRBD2	TGTGCCAGCACCGTCGGGGACTCCCCGGGAGGGGAGCAGTACTTC	CASTVGDSPGGEQYF
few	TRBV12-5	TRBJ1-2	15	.	TGTGCTAGTGGTTTCGGGGGGCTGTCTAACTATGGCTACACCTTC	CASGFGGLSNYGYTF
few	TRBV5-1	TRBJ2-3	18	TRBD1	TGCGCCAGCAGCTTGGTACCACAGGGGTCAAGGAGCACAGATACGCAGTATTTT	CASSLVPQGSRSTDTQYF
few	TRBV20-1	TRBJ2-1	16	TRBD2	TGCAGTGCCCGACTAGCGGGACCTCTGACATTCAATGAGCAGTTCTTC	CSARLAGPLTFNEQFF
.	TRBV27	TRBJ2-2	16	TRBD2	TGTGCCAGCAGCCGACCGGCGGGAGCCACGACCGGGGAGCTGTTTTTT	CASSRPAGATTGELFF
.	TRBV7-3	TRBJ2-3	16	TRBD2	TGTGCCAGCAGCCCAGCGGGAGTTAGTAGCACAGATACGCAGTATTTT	CASSPAGVSSTDTQYF
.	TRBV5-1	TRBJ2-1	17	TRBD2	TGCGCCAGCAGCGCCACAGGACTAGCGGAGATCGTCGAGGAGCAGTTCTTC	CASSATGLAEIVEEQFF
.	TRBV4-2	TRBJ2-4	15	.	TGTGCCAGCAGCCAAGAGGGAACTGCCAAAAACATTCAGTACTTC	CASSQEGTAKNIQYF
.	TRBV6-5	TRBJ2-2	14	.	TGTGCCAGCAGTTCGGACCTAGGCAACCGGGAGCTGTTTTTT	CASSSDLGNRELFF
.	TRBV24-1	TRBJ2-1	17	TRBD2	TGTGCCACCAGTGATCCCCCGGGACTAGCGGGAGGCTGGGAGCAGTTCTTC	CATSDPPGLAGGWEQFF
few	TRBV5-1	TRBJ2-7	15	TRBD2	TGCGCCAGCAGCGGGGGACTAGCGGGGGCCTACGAGCAGTACTTC	CASSGGLAGAYEQYF
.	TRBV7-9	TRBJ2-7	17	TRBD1	TGTGCCAGCAGCTTCACGAGCGGGACAGGGCCTCGCTACGAGCAGTACTTC	CASSFTSGTGPRYEQYF
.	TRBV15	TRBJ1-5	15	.	TGTGCCACCAGCAGAGATGAGGCCGGGGGTCAGCCCCAGCATTTT	CATSRDEAGGQPQHF
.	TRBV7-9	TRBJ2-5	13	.	TGTGCCAGCCCCGGCTCGAACCAAGAGACCCAGTACTTC	CASPGSNQETQYF
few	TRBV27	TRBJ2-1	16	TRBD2	TGTGCCAGCAGTCCGATTCCGCTAGCGGGAGGGAATGAGCAGTTCTTC	CASSPIPLAGGNEQFF
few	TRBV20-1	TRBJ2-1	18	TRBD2	TGCAGTGCTAGAGCTAGACTAGCGGGGGCCAGCTCCTACAATGAGCAGTTCTTC	CSARARLAGASSYNEQFF
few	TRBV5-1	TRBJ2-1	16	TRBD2	TGCGCCAGCAGCTTGGCCCTAGCGGGAGGGGAAAATGAGCAGTTCTTC	CASSLALAGGENEQFF
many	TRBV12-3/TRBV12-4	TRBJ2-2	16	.	TGTGCCAGCAGTCACAGGGGGAGGGGGGACACCGGGGAGCTGTTTTTT	CASSHRGRGDTGELFF
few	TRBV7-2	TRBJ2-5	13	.	TGTGCCAGCAGGGCGACCGGGGCAGAGACCCAGTACTTC	CASRATGAETQYF
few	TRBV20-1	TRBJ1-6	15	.	TGCAGTGCTATGGACACGAGCTCCTATAATTCACCCCTCCACTTT	CSAMDTSSYNSPLHF
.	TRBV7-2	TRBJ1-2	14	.	TGTGCCAGCAGCTTCTCCGGGGCTGTGTATGGCTACACCTTC	CASSFSGAVYGYTF
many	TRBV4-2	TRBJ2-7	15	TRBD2	TGTGCCAGCAGCCAAGCCTGGACTAGCGGCTACGAGCAGTACTTC	CASSQAWTSGYEQYF
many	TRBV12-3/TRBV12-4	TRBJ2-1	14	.	TGTGCCAGCAGTCCCCGGGACCGGCTCAAGGAAAAGTTCTTC	CASSPRDRLKEKFF
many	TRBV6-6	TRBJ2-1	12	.	TGTGCCAGCAGTTTGGGGGTCAATGAGCAGTTCTTC	CASSLGVNEQFF
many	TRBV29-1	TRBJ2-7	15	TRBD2	TGCAGCGCAGTGTCAGCGACTAGCGGGGGCCGCGAGCAGTACTTC	CSAVSATSGGREQYF
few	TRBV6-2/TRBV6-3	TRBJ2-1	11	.	TGTGCCAGTTCTGTTGCCCATGAGCAGTTCTTC	CASSVAHEQFF
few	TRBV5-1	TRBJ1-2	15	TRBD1	TGCGCCAGCAGCTCCGGGACAGGCCTGAACTATGGCTACACCTTC	CASSSGTGLNYGYTF
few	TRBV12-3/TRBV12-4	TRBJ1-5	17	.	TGTGCCAGCAGTGGGGGGCCGACAGAGTATAGCAATCAGCCCCAGCATTTT	CASSGGPTEYSNQPQHF